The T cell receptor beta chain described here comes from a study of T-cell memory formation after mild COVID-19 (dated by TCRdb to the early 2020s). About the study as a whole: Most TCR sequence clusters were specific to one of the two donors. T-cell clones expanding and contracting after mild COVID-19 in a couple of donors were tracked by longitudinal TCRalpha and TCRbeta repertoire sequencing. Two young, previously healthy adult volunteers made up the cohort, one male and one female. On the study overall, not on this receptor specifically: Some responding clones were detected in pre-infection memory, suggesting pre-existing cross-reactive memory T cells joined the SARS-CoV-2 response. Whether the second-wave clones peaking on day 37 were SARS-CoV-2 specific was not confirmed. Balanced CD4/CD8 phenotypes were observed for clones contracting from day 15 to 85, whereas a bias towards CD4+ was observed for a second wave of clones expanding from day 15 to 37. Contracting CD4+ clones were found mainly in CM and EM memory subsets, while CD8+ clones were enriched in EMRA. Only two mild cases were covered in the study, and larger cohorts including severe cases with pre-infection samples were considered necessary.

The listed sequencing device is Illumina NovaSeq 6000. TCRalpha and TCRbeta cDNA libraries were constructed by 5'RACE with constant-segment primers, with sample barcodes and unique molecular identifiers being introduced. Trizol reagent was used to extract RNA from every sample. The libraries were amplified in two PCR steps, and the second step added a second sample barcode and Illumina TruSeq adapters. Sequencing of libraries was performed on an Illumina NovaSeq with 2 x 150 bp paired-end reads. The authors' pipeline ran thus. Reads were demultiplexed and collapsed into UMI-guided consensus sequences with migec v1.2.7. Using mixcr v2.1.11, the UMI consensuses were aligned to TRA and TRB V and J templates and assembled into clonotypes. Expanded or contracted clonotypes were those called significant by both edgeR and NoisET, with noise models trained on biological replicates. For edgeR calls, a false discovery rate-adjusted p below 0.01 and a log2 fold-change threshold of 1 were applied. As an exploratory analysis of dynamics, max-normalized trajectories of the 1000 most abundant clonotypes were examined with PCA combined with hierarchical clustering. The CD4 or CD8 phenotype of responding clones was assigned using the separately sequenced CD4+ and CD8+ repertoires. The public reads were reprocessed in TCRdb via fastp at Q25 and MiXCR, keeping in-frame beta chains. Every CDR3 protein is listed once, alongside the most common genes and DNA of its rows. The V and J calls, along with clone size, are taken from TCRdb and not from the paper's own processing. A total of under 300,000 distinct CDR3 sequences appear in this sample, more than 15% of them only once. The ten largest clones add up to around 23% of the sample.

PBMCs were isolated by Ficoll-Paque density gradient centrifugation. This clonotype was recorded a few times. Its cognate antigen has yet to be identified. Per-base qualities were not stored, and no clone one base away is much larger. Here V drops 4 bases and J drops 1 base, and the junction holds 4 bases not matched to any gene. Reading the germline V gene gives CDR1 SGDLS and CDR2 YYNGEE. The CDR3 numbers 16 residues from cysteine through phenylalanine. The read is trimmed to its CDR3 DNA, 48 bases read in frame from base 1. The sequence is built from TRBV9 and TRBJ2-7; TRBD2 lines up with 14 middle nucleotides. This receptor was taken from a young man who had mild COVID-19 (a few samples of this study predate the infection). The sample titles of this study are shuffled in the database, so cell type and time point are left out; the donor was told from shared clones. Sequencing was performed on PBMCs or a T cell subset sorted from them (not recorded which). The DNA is TGTGCCAGCAGCACCGGGACTAGCGGGGGATCCTACGAGCAGTACTTC. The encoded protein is CASSTGTSGGSYEQYF.